What follows are 32 T cell receptor beta chains derived from one specimen sequenced in a study of cytomegalovirus exposure and HLA in healthy donors. PCR was performed using 60 Vbeta and 13 Jbeta primers. Only in-frame clones appear in the TCRdb table, and some are missing; sequencing was by immunoSEQ multiplex PCR. The table has 130,000 or so clones, roughly 76% seen once; the top ten hold under 2%. Material for sequencing was PBMCs. The receptor source for this set is a female donor in good health and CMV-seronegative.

This CDR3 is CASSYYRDRDEQYF. The CDR3 DNA sequence: TGTGCCAGCAGTTATTACAGGGATCGAGACGAGCAGTACTTC. This sequence joins TRBV6-5 and TRBJ2-5; maybe TRBD1 (6 bases). The J call may be faulty, since TRBJ2-7 better matches the DNA end. Germline-derived CDR1 and CDR2 are MNHEY and SVGAGI. The CDR3 has 14 amino acids.

This chain connects TRBV19 to TRBJ1-1, with TRBD1 as a possible D gene (5 bases). The CDR3 covers 16 residues. Trimming removed 3 bases at V and 2 bases at J, with 16 bases between. Germline V lookup: CDR1 LNHDA, CDR2 SQIVND (reference sequence). The CDR3 loop reads CASSIIWLGGNTEAFF. The CDR3 DNA reads TGTGCCAGTAGTATTATATGGCTGGGGGGTAACACTGAAGCTTTCTTT.

The CDR3 bases are TGCGCCAGCAGTGAGTCGACTCTGACCCGCGCAGATACGCAGTATTTT. Translating gives CASSESTLTRADTQYF. The V gene is TRBV10-1, the J gene TRBJ2-3; no reliable D call. Trimming left V 0 bases short and J 4 bases short, with 14 bases between. The length of the CDR3 is 16 residues. Germline V gene sequence: CDR1 WNHNN, CDR2 SYGVQD (reference sequence).

This chain links TRBV6-1 with TRBJ2-7, with TRBD1 matching 12 bases. The CDR3 extends over 20 amino acids. CDR1 and CDR2 (germline): MNHNS, SASEGT. The V and J ends lost 2 bases and 5 bases, in that order; junction bases with no gene match: 19. CDR3 coding DNA: TGTGCCAGCAGTGAAATTAGGGACAGGGGGCGCCGAGGGCCTCGGGACGAGCAGTACTTC. It specifies CASSEIRDRGRRGPRDEQYF.

The genes are TRBV6-5 and TRBJ1-3; the D is unclear. The CDR3 consists of 15 residues. Trimming cost V 6 bases and J 0 bases, with 12 bases left between them. Germline values: CDR1 MNHEY, CDR2 SVGAGI. The CDR3 region has the DNA TGTGCCAGCAGACCACAGCCGAGCTCTGGAAACACCATATATTTT. Encoded protein: CASRPQPSSGNTIYF.

This chain links TRBV12-5 with TRBJ2-1, with 10 nucleotides matching TRBD2. CDR3 size: 15 residues. Germline values: CDR1 LGHNT, CDR2 FRNRAP. V dropped 4 bases and J dropped 9; count of bases not matched to a gene: 9. DNA for the CDR3: TGTGCTAGTGGTTCTAGCGGGAGTGGTATTAGTGAGCAGTTCTTC. Translating it yields CASGSSGSGISEQFF.

This clone was observed a few times. At one of its ends the junction is not consistent with the germline gene, which may arise from a read error. V is TRBV7-7 and J is TRBJ2-7; 9 nucleotides align to TRBD1. Germline-derived CDR1 and CDR2 are SSHAT and FNYEAQ (reference sequence). The CDR3 length is 14 residues. CDR3 sequence: CASSTGTGSYEQYF. DNA for the CDR3: TGTGCTAGCAGCACCGGGACAGGGTCCTACGAGCAGTACTTC.

The chain combines TRBV7-8 with TRBJ1-1; perhaps TRBD1 as D (5 bases). Per germline, CDR1 SGHVS and CDR2 FQNEAQ. V was trimmed by 2 bases and J by 7 bases, leaving 11 bases between them. There are 13 residues in the CDR3. CDR3 loop: CASSLRAGHEAFF. In DNA form, the CDR3 reads TGTGCCAGCAGCTTACGGGCAGGACATGAAGCTTTCTTT.

This clone was seen a single time. This chain joins TRBV29-1 and TRBJ2-3; weak D call: TRBD2 (5 bases). The CDR3 is 11 amino acids. Per the germline V gene, CDR1 is SQVTM and CDR2 is ANQGSEA. V was pared by 3 bases and J by 11 bases, with 12 bases between. The CDR3 region has the DNA TGCAGCGTTGAGTCGGGGTCTGGGCAGTATTTT. It specifies CSVESGSGQYF.

Only a few counts were recorded for this clone. The chain employs TRBV5-4 and TRBJ2-2; 7 bases line up with TRBD1. The germline V gene encodes CDR1 SGHNT and CDR2 YYREEE (reference sequence). The V segment lost 1 base and the J segment 8 bases; nucleotides outside the gene matches: 5. The length of the CDR3 is 14 residues. The CDR3 region is CASSLTGVPGELFF. CDR3 sequence (DNA): TGTGCCAGCAGCTTGACAGGGGTACCGGGGGAGCTGTTTTTT.

Only a few counts were recorded for this clone. The chain carries TRBV28 and TRBJ2-7; D is undetermined. With 2 bases removed from V and 1 base from J, the gap between germline ends came to 6 bases. CDR1 is MDHEN, CDR2 SYDVKM, per germline. The CDR3 totals 13 residues. Here the CDR3 reads CASSLIISYEQYF. In DNA form, the CDR3 reads TGTGCCAGCAGTTTAATCATTTCCTACGAGCAGTACTTC.

This clone was seen more than once but under ten times. The gene calls are TRBV27 and TRBJ2-1, with D maybe TRBD2 (6 bases). V shed 0 bases and J shed 0 bases, with 9 bases lying between them. The CDR3 sequence is 16 residues long. Germline-derived CDR1 and CDR2 are MNHEY and SMNVEV (reference sequence). The CDR3 spells CASSLSAGSSYNEQFF. CDR3 nucleotide sequence: TGTGCCAGCAGTTTATCCGCGGGAAGCTCCTACAATGAGCAGTTCTTC.

The J gene is TRBJ2-3, the V gene TRBV5-1; D is possibly TRBD2 (5 bases). Trimming left V 7 bases short and J 8 bases short, with 23 bases between. CDR1 and CDR2 (germline): SGHRS, YFSETQ. There are 15 residues in the CDR3. CDR3 nucleotide sequence: TGCGCCAGCGACCCCGCGGACTCCTTATTCCCTACGCAGTATTTT. Encoded protein: CASDPADSLFPTQYF.

The gene calls are TRBV25-1 and TRBJ2-7; the match to TRBD1 covers 9 bases. Germline V gives CDR1 MGHDK, CDR2 SYGVNS. The CDR3 contains 18 residues. The V and J ends lost 1 base and 2 bases, in that order; junction bases with no gene match: 12. DNA for the CDR3: TGTGCCAGCAGTGAATCATTAAAATCGGGACAGGGTCCCTACGAGCAGTACTTC. Translating gives CASSESLKSGQGPYEQYF.

The rearrangement links TRBV28 to TRBJ2-7; D not certain. Trimming removed 2 bases from V and 1 base from J, with 12 bases in between. This CDR3 has 15 residues. From germline, CDR1 is MDHEN and CDR2 SYDVKM. The CDR3 reads CASSLGQVISYEQYF. The CDR3 nucleotides read TGTGCCAGCAGTTTAGGGCAGGTGATATCCTACGAGCAGTACTTC.

This chain links TRBV18 with TRBJ1-4; D is unclear. V shed 0 bases and J shed 8 bases, with 13 bases lying between them. The CDR3 loop spans 15 amino acids. CDR1 is KGHSH and CDR2 is LQKENI in the germline V gene. In nucleotides, the CDR3 is TGTGCCAGCTCACCACCGACTCAAGTCCGGGAAAAACTGTTTTTT. Translated, it gives CASSPPTQVREKLFF.

The J gene is TRBJ2-7, the V gene TRBV5-4, with TRBD2 identical over 11 bases. This CDR3 is 15 amino acids long. With V trimmed by 1 base and J by 4 bases, 4 bases remained unmatched. Germline CDR1 and CDR2: SGHNT and YYREEE (reference sequence). The CDR3 sequence is CASSLPTSGSYEQYF. The DNA for the CDR3 is TGTGCCAGCAGCTTGCCAACTAGCGGGAGTTACGAGCAGTACTTC. Looking up the rest from reference TRBV5-4 and TRBJ2-7 gives the full variable domain: ETGVTQSPTHLIKTRGQQVTLRCSSQSGHNTVSWYQQALGQGPQFIFQYYREEENGRGNFPPRFSGLQFPNYSSELNVNALELDDSALYLCASSLPTSGSYEQYFGPGTRLTVT.

This clone has a single count. The chain employs TRBV27 and TRBJ2-4; 8 nucleotides match TRBD2. Looked up from germline, CDR1 is MNHEY and CDR2 is SMNVEV (reference sequence). This CDR3 is 14 amino acids long. Trimming removed 5 bases from V and 6 bases from J; junction bases left unmatched: 6. In DNA form, the CDR3 reads TGTGCCAGCAGTCCGAGCGGGGGAATAAACATTCAGTACTTC. It yields the protein CASSPSGGINIQYF.

Here the CDR3 reads CASSLLGARYDQPQHF. CDR3 bases: TGTGCCAGCAGTTTATTGGGGGCTCGGTATGATCAGCCCCAGCATTTT. The chain joins TRBV27 to TRBJ1-5, with D perhaps TRBD1 (6 bases). CDR1 is MNHEY and CDR2 is SMNVEV in the germline V gene (reference sequence). Trimming shortened V by 1 base and J by 5 bases, and 15 bases separated the two germline ends. The CDR3 covers 16 residues.

This clone was counted only a few times. The chain uses TRBV10-2 and TRBJ2-3; D gene ambiguous. Germline V gives CDR1 WSHSY, CDR2 SAAADI. CDR3 length: 15 residues. V lost 8 bases, J lost 0 bases, and 15 bases lay in between. The CDR3 DNA is TGCGCCAGCCAACTGATCACGGGTAGCACAGATACGCAGTATTTT. Translation gives CASQLITGSTDTQYF.

The chain has TRBV27 and TRBJ2-7; the D gene is possibly TRBD2 (6 bases). The CDR3 runs to 15 residues. With 4 bases removed from V and 2 bases from J, the gap between germline ends came to 15 bases. Germline V gives CDR1 MNHEY, CDR2 SMNVEV (reference sequence). The CDR3, as DNA: TGTGCCAGCAGTTCTGATGTGGTAGCGGCCTACGAGCAGTACTTC. It yields the protein CASSSDVVAAYEQYF.

This chain uses TRBV6-1 with TRBJ2-7; 8 nucleotides agree with TRBD1. There are 15 residues in the CDR3. J lost 2 bases, V lost 7 bases, and 10 bases had no gene match. Germline V gene lookup returns CDR1 MNHNS and CDR2 SASEGT. CDR3 loop: CASTPRGTGPYEQYF. CDR3 DNA: TGTGCCAGCACCCCGAGGGGGACAGGACCCTACGAGCAGTACTTC.

The chain combines TRBV6-4 with TRBJ2-3, with TRBD2 identical over 10 bases. Losses at the gene ends were 4 bases for V and 9 bases for J; bases not matched to a gene: 13. Germline V gene lookup returns CDR1 MRHNA and CDR2 SNTAGT. This CDR3 region has 16 residues. The DNA for the CDR3 is TGTGCCAGCAGTGCCGCCCCTAGCGGGAGTTCAGCGACGCAGTATTTT. Translating it yields CASSAAPSGSSATQYF.

The chain has TRBV7-3 and TRBJ2-5, with 9 bases identical to TRBD2. V lost 5 bases to trimming and J lost 4 bases; unmatched junction nucleotides: 14. CDR3 length: 17 amino acids. From germline, CDR1 is SGHTA and CDR2 FQGTGA. In DNA form, the CDR3 reads TGTGCCAGCAGCCCTCGGGGGGGCGGGGGGGCATCAGAGACCCAGTACTTC. As protein: CASSPRGGGGASETQYF.

This clone was found once. The V gene is TRBV6-1, the J gene TRBJ2-3; D ambiguous. Deletions cut 9 bases from V and 2 bases from J, with 18 bases between. This CDR3 is built from 15 residues. The germline CDR1 and CDR2 sequences are MNHNS and SASEGT. In DNA form, the CDR3 reads TGTGCCAGTACACAACGCCTGCTCATCACAGATACGCAGTATTTT. Amino acid sequence: CASTQRLLITDTQYF.

The V call is TRBV6-6, the J call TRBJ1-2, with D maybe TRBD1 (6 bases). V was cut by 4 bases and J by 2 bases, with 8 bases left in between. The CDR3 has 13 residues. The V gene's germline CDR1 is MNHNY and CDR2 SVGAGI (reference sequence). Here the CDR3 DNA reads TGTGCCAGCAGTTCGCAGGGGAACTATGGCTACACCTTC. Protein product: CASSSQGNYGYTF.

The V call is TRBV5-1, the J call TRBJ1-2, with D unclear. V was shortened by 4 bases and J by 2 bases, with 12 bases between the two germline ends. CDR1 is SGHRS, CDR2 YFSETQ, per germline. The CDR3 has 14 residues. CDR3 amino acids: CASSPLTMNYGYTF. Here the CDR3 DNA reads TGCGCCAGCAGCCCTTTGACTATGAACTATGGCTACACCTTC.

The chain joins TRBV19 to TRBJ1-1; 7 positions agree with TRBD1. Trimming at V came to 0 bases and at J to 0 bases, leaving 4 bases not matched to a gene. Per germline, CDR1 LNHDA and CDR2 SQIVND (reference sequence). The CDR3 loop spans 16 amino acids. The chain's CDR3 is CASSIDSRGLNTEAFF. The DNA of the CDR3 is TGTGCCAGTAGTATAGACTCCAGGGGGTTGAACACTGAAGCTTTCTTT. Complete variable domain (other parts from reference TRBV19 and TRBJ1-1): DGGITQSPKYLFRKEGQNVTLSCEQNLNHDAMYWYRQDPGQGLRLIYYSQIVNDFQKGDIAEGYSVSREKKESFPLTVTSAQKNPTAFYLCASSIDSRGLNTEAFFGQGTRLTVV.

This clone has just a few counts. The chain is built from TRBV28 and TRBJ2-7; perhaps TRBD2 as D (6 bases). V was cut by 6 bases and J by 6 bases, with 18 bases left in between. The germline V gene has CDR1 MDHEN and CDR2 SYDVKM. CDR3 size: 14 residues. CDR3 nucleotides: TGTGCCAGCAGGGCCGGGACTGGTCTCTCCGAGCAGTACTTC. Residues: CASRAGTGLSEQYF.

The rearrangement links TRBV7-9 to TRBJ2-7; D is uncertain. Trimming stripped 4 bases from V and 3 bases from J, with 13 bases between. The CDR3 contains 14 residues. CDR1 is SEHNR and CDR2 is FQNEAQ in the germline V gene (reference sequence). The CDR3: CASSSAQTFYEQYF. CDR3 nucleotide sequence: TGTGCCAGCAGCTCCGCCCAAACTTTCTACGAGCAGTACTTC.

The chain links TRBV11-3 to TRBJ1-1, with 9 bases matching TRBD1. Germline CDR1 reads SGHNT; CDR2 reads YENEEA. This CDR3 contains 14 residues. V dropped 4 bases and J dropped 12; count of bases not matched to a gene: 12. For the CDR3, the DNA is TGTGCCAGCAGCTCAAGAGGACAGGGGATCGGGACTTTCTTT. Residues: CASSSRGQGIGTFF. The full variable domain, rest sourced from reference TRBV11-3 and TRBJ1-1, is EAGVVQSPRYKIIEKKQPVAFWCNPISGHNTLYWYLQNLGQGPELLIRYENEEAVDDSQLPKDRFSAERLKGVDSTLKIQPAELGDSAVYLCASSSRGQGIGTFFGQGTRLTVV.

This rearrangement joins TRBV25-1 to TRBJ2-5, with 7 nucleotides matching TRBD1. Germline V CDR1 and CDR2: MGHDK, SYGVNS. This CDR3 contains 13 residues. V shed 1 base, J shed 7 bases, and the junction held 3 bases outside the gene matches. The CDR3, as DNA: TGTGCCAGCAGTGAATTACAGGGGCTGACCCAGTACTTC. Translated, it gives CASSELQGLTQYF. Using reference TRBV25-1 and TRBJ2-5 for the parts outside the CDR3, the full variable domain is EADIYQTPRYLVIGTGKKITLECSQTMGHDKMYWYQQDPGMELHLIHYSYGVNSTEKGDLSSESTVSRIRTEHFPLTLESARPSHTSQYLCASSELQGLTQYFGPGTRLLVL.